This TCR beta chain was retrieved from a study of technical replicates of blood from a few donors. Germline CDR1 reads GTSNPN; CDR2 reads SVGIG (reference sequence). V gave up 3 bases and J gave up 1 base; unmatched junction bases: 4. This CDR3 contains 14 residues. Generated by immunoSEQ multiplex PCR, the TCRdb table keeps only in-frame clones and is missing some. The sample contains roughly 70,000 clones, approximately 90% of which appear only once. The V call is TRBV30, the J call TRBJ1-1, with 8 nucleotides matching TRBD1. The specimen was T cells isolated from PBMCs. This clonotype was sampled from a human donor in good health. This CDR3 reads CAWRETGENTEAFF. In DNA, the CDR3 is TGTGCCTGGAGGGAGACAGGGGAGAACACTGAAGCTTTCTTT. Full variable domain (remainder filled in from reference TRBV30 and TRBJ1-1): SQTIHQWPATLVQPVGSPLSLECTVEGTSNPNLYWYRQAAGRGLQLLFYSVGIGQISSEVPQNLSASRPQDRQFILSSKKLLLSDSGFYLCAWRETGENTEAFFGQGTRLTVV.